This TCR beta chain was observed in a study of beta chain features in type 1 diabetes. Findings of the study overall: Moderately but significantly shorter TCRB CDR3s were found in Type 1 diabetes patients in all four CD4+ subsets.

Every isolated RNA sample was fully reverse transcribed, so sequencing captured expressed TCRB transcripts. Measured with immunoSEQ multiplex PCR; TCRdb has only the in-frame clones, and not every one. Altogether 150,000 to 200,000 clones are present, roughly 60% being singletons, with the ten largest covering nearly 0.09%. A note on this clone: Its cognate antigen is unknown. The junction shows a germline mismatch at one end, possibly a read error.

A single heparinised blood sample, averaging around 0.11 L, was obtained per donor. By way of CD45RO/CCR7/CD25/CD127/CD95/CD27, the CD4+ regulatory, stem cell-like memory, central memory and naive cells were sorted. This TCR came from a man in his thirties or forties with type 1 diabetes. Sequencing was carried out using naive CD4+ T cells from blood.

In DNA form, the CDR3 reads TGCGCCAGCAGTCAATCGTTCCTGGACAGTGATTTT. Residues: CASSQSFLDSDF. The rearrangement links TRBV23-1 to TRBJ1-4, with D maybe TRBD1 (6 bases). TRBV23-1 is an ORF for which the function is uncertain. The CDR3 spans 12 residues.